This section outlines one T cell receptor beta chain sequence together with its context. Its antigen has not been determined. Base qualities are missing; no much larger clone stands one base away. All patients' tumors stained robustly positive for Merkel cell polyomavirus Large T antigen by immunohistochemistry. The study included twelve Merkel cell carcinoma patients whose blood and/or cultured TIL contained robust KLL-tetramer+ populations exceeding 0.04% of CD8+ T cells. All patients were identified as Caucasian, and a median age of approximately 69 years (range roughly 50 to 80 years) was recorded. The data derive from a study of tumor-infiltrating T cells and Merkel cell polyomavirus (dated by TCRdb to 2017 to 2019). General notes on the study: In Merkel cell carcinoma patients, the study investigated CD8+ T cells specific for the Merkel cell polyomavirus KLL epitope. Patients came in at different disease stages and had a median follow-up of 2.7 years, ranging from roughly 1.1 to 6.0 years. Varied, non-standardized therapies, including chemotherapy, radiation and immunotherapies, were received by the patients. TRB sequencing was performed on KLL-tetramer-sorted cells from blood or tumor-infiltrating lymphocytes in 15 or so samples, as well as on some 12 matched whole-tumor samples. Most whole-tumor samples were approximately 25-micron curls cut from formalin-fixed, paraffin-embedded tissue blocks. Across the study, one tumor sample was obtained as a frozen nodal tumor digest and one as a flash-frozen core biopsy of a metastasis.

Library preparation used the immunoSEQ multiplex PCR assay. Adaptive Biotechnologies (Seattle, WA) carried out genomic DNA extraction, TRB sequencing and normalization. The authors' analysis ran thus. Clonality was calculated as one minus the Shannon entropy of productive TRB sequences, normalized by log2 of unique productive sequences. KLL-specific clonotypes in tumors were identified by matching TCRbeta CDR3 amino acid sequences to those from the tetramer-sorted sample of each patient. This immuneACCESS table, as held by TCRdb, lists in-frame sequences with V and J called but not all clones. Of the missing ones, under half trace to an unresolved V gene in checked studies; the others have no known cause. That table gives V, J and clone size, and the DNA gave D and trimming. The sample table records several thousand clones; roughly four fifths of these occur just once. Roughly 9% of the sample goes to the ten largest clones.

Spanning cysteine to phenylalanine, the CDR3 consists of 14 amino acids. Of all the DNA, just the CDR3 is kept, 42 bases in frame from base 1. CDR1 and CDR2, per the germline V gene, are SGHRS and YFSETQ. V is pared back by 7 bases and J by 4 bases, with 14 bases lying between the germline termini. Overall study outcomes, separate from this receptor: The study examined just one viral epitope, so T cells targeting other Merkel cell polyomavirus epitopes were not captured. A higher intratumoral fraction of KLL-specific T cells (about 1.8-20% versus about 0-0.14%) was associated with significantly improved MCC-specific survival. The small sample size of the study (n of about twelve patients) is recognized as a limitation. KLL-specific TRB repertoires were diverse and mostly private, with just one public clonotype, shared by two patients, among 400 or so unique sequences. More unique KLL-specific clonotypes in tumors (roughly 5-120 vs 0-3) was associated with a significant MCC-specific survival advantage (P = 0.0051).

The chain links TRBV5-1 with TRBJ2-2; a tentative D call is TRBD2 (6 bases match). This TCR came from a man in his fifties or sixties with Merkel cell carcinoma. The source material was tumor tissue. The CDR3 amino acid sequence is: CASSEGLFTGELFF. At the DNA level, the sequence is TGCGCCAGCTCGGAGGGGCTCTTCACCGGGGAGCTGTTTTTT.